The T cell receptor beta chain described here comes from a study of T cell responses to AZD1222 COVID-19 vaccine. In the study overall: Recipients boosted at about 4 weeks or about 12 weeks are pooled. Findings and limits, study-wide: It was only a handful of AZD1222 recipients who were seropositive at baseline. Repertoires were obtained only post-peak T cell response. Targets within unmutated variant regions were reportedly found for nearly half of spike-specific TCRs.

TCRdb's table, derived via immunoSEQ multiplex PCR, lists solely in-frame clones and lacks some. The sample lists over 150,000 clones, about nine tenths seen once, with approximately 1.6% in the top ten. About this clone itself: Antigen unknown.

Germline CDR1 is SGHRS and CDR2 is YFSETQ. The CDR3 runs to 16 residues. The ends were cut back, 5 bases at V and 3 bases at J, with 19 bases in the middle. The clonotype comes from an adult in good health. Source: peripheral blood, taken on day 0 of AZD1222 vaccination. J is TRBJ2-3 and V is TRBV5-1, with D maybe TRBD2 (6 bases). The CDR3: CASSLAAGGRTDTQYF. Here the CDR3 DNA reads TGCGCCAGCAGTCTGGCGGCGGGTGGGAGGACAGATACGCAGTATTTT.